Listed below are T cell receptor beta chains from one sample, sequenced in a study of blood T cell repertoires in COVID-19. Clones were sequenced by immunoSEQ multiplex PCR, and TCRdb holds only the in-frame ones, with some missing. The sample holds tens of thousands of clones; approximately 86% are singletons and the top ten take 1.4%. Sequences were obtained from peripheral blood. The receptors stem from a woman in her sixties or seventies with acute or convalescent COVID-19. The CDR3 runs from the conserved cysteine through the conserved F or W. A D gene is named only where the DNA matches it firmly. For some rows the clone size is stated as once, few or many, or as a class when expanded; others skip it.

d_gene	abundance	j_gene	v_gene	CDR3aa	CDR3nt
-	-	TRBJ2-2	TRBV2	CASIPGVGIGELFF	TGTGCCAGCATTCCGGGAGTGGGCATCGGGGAGCTGTTTTTT
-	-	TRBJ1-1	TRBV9	CASSVGGEITEAFF	TGTGCCAGCAGCGTAGGTGGGGAGATCACTGAAGCTTTCTTT
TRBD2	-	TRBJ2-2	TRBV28	CASSSSRPGTSGAPRGGELFF	TGTGCCAGCAGTTCGTCGCGACCCGGGACTAGCGGAGCCCCGCGTGGGGGGGAGCTGTTTTTT
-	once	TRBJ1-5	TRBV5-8	CASSLYLTRGVSNQPQHF	TGTGCCAGCAGCTTGTACCTGACCAGGGGCGTTAGCAATCAGCCCCAGCATTTT
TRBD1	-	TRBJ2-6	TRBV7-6	CASSPEDRSSSGANVLTF	TGTGCCAGCAGCCCAGAGGACAGGTCGAGCTCTGGGGCCAACGTCCTGACTTTC
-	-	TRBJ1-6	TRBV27	CASSLKSSYNSPLHF	TGTGCCAGCAGTTTAAAGAGCTCCTATAATTCACCCCTCCACTTT
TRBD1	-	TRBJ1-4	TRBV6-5	CASSYFSGTGEKLFF	TGTGCCAGCAGTTACTTTTCCGGGACAGGGGAAAAACTGTTTTTT
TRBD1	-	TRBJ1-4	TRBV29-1	CSVRTGINEKLFF	TGCAGCGTACGGACAGGGATTAATGAAAAACTGTTTTTT
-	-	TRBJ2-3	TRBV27	CASSLRWEGTDTQYF	TGTGCCAGCAGTTTAAGGTGGGAGGGCACAGATACGCAGTATTTT
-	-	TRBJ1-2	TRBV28	CASNLAPSGYGYTF	TGTGCCAGCAACCTCGCTCCCAGCGGCTATGGCTACACCTTC
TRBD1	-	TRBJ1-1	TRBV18	CASSPGQGVSTEAFF	TGTGCCAGCTCACCAGGACAGGGGGTGAGCACTGAAGCTTTCTTT
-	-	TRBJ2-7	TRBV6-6	CASSPGLHSYEQYF	TGTGCCAGCAGCCCGGGACTGCATTCCTACGAGCAGTACTTC
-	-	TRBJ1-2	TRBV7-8	CASSLGETPPYTF	TGTGCCAGCAGCTTAGGGGAGACCCCCCCCTACACCTTC
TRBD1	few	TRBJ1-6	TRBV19	CASRDRYSSYNSPLHF	TGTGCCAGTAGGGACAGGTATAGCTCCTATAATTCACCCCTCCACTTT
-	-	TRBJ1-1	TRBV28	CASSFRGPPVQGNTEAFF	TGTGCCAGCAGTTTCCGGGGTCCCCCGGTACAGGGAAACACTGAAGCTTTCTTT
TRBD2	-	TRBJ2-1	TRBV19	CASSIVLAVYNEQFF	TGTGCCAGTAGTATTGTCCTAGCGGTGTACAATGAGCAGTTCTTC
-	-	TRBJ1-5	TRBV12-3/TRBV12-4	CATQAGGNQPQHF	TGTGCCACCCAGGCCGGGGGGAATCAGCCCCAGCATTTT
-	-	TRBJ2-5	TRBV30	CAWSVRVRETQYF	TGTGCCTGGAGTGTACGAGTACGAGAGACCCAGTACTTC
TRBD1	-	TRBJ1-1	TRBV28	CASSVQGRGDEAFF	TGTGCCAGCAGTGTACAGGGGCGAGGGGATGAAGCTTTCTTT
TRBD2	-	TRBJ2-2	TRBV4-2	CASSQEYQVVLARTGELFF	TGTGCCAGCAGCCAAGAGTATCAGGTTGTACTAGCGCGCACCGGGGAGCTGTTTTTT
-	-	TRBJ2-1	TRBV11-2	CASSLDGSGPYNEQFF	TGTGCCAGCAGCTTAGACGGTAGCGGACCCTACAATGAGCAGTTCTTC
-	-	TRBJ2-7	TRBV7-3	CASSLERGSSYEQYF	TGTGCCAGCAGCTTAGAACGGGGGAGCTCCTACGAGCAGTACTTC
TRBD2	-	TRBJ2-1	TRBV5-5	CASSLGMASGRAYNEQFF	TGTGCCAGCAGCTTGGGAATGGCTAGCGGGAGGGCCTACAATGAGCAGTTCTTC
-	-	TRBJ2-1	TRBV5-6	CASRPSGLRIRLDEQFF	TGTGCCAGCAGACCCTCCGGACTTAGAATTAGGCTTGATGAGCAGTTCTTC
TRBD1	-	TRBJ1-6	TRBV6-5	CASSLGNRGYNSPLHF	TGTGCCAGCAGTTTAGGGAACAGGGGATATAATTCACCCCTCCACTTT
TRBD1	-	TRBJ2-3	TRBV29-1	CSGGQGTDTQYF	TGCAGCGGGGGACAGGGGACAGATACGCAGTATTTT
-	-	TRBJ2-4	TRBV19	CASSGEGKAAKNIQYF	TGTGCCAGTAGTGGAGAGGGAAAGGCAGCCAAAAACATTCAGTACTTC
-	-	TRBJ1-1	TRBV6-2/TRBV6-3	CASSFASLANTEAFF	TGTGCCAGCAGTTTCGCTAGTCTGGCGAACACTGAAGCTTTCTTT
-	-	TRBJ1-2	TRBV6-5	CASRQNRMTVHGYTF	TGTGCCAGCAGACAAAACCGGATGACTGTCCATGGCTACACCTTC
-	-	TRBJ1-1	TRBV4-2	CASSQDPGIGTEAFF	TGTGCCAGCAGCCAAGATCCAGGGATTGGCACTGAAGCTTTCTTT
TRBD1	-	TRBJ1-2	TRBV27	CASRLSYGQGNGYTF	TGTGCCAGCAGGCTGTCGTACGGACAGGGGAACGGCTACACCTTC
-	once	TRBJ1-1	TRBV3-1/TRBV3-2	CASRRGGTEAFF	TGTGCCAGCAGGAGAGGAGGGACTGAAGCTTTCTTT
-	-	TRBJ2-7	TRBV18	CASSETRGSYEQYF	TGTGCCAGCTCAGAAACCAGAGGGTCCTACGAGCAGTACTTC
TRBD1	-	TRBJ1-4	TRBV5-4	CASSLAQGENEKLFF	TGTGCCAGCAGTTTAGCACAGGGGGAAAATGAAAAACTGTTTTTT
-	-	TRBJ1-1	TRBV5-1	CASSLDTVEAFF	TGCGCCAGCAGCTTGGACACAGTTGAAGCTTTCTTT
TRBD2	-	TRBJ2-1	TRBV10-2	CASSENLAGWEFF	TGCGCCAGCAGTGAGAATTTAGCGGGATGGGAGTTCTTC
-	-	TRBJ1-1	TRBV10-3	CAISRGNTEAFF	TGTGCCATCAGCCGGGGAAACACTGAAGCTTTCTTT
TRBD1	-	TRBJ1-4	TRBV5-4	CASSPGQAEKLFF	TGTGCCAGCAGTCCTGGACAGGCTGAAAAACTGTTTTTT
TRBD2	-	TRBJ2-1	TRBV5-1	CASSLQPSGGNEQFF	TGCGCCAGCAGCTTGCAGCCTAGCGGGGGGAATGAGCAGTTCTTC